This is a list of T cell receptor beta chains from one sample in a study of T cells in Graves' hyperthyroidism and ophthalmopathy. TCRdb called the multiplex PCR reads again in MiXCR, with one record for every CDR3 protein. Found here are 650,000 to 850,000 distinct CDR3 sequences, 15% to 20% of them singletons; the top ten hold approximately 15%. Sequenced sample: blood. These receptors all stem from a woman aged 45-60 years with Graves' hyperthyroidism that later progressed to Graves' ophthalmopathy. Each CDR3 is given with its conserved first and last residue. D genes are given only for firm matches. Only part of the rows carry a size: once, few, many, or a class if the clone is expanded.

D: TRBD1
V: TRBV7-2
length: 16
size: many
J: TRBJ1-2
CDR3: CASSTALQGTNYGYTF
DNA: TGTGCCAGCAGCACGGCATTACAGGGGACTAACTATGGCTACACCTTC

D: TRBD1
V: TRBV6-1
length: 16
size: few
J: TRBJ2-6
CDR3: CASSTTGGYGANVLTF
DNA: TGTGCCAGCAGTACCACAGGGGGGTATGGGGCCAACGTCCTGACTTTC

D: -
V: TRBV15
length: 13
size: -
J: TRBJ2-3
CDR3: CATSRDYRDTQYF
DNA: TGTGCCACCAGCAGAGATTACCGAGATACGCAGTATTTT

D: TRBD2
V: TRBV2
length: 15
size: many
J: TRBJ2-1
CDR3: CATLSGGTLYNEQFF
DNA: TGTGCCACCCTTAGCGGGGGCACCCTCTACAATGAGCAGTTCTTC

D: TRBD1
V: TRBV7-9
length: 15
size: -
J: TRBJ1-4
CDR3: CASSAGTGRREKLFF
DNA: TGTGCCAGCAGCGCCGGGACAGGTCGCCGGGAAAAACTGTTTTTT

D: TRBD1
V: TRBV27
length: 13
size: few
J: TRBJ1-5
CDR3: CASSRTGPQPQHF
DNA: TGTGCCAGCAGTCGGACAGGCCCTCAGCCCCAGCATTTT

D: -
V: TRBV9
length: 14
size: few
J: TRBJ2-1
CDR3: CASSVARKGNEQFF
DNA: TGTGCCAGCAGCGTAGCTAGGAAGGGGAATGAGCAGTTCTTC

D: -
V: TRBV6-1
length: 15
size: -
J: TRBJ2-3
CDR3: CASAHVGGPQDTQYF
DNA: TGTGCCAGCGCCCATGTGGGGGGGCCCCAAGATACGCAGTATTTT

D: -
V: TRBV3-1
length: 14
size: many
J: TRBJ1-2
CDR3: CASSQGPVFYGYTF
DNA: TGTGCCAGCAGCCAAGGTCCCGTCTTCTATGGCTACACCTTC

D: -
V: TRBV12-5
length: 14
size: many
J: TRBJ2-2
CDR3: CASGRDIDTGELFF
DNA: TGTGCTAGTGGCCGGGACATCGACACCGGGGAGCTGTTTTTT

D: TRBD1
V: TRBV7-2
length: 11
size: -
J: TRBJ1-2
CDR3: CASSFIGTASF
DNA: TGTGCCAGCAGCTTTATTGGGACAGCGTCCTTC

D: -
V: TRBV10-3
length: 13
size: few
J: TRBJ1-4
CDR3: CAISESPGEKLFF
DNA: TGTGCCATCAGTGAGTCCCCAGGTGAAAAACTGTTTTTT

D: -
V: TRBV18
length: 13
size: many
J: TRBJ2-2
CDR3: CASSPRQAGELFF
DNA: TGTGCCAGCTCACCACGACAAGCCGGGGAGCTGTTTTTT

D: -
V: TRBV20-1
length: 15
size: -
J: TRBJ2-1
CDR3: CSARASRGDYNEQFF
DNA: TGCAGTGCTAGAGCTAGTCGGGGAGATTACAATGAGCAGTTCTTC

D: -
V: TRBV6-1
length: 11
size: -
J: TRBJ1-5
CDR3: CASALGQPQHF
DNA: TGTGCCAGCGCCTTAGGTCAGCCCCAGCATTTT

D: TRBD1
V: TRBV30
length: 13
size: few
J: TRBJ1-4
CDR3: CALMDRGVEKLFF
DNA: TGTGCCCTAATGGACAGGGGCGTTGAAAAACTGTTTTTT

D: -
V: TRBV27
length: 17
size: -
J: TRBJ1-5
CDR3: CASSLSIPSFSNQPQHF
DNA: TGTGCCAGCAGTTTATCGATTCCCAGTTTTAGCAATCAGCCCCAGCATTTT

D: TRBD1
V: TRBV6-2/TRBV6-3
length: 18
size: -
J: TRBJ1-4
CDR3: CASSYSRVVGQENEKLFF
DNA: TGTGCCAGCAGTTACTCTCGGGTAGTCGGACAGGAAAATGAAAAACTGTTTTTT

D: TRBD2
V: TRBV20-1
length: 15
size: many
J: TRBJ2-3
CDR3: CSADPSGGAIDTQYF
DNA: TGCAGTGCGGATCCTAGCGGGGGGGCGATAGATACGCAGTATTTT

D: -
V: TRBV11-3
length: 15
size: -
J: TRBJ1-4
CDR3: CASSQHQGLNEKLFF
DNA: TGTGCCAGCAGCCAGCACCAGGGGCTAAATGAAAAACTGTTTTTT

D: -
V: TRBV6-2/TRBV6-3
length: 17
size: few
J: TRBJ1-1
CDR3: CASSYSSAGTPNTEAFF
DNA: TGTGCCAGCAGTTACTCATCCGCCGGGACACCTAACACTGAAGCTTTCTTT

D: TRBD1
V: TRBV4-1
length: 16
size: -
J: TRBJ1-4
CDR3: CASSLIQGALNEKLFF
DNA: TGCGCCAGCAGCCTAATACAGGGGGCACTCAATGAAAAACTGTTTTTT

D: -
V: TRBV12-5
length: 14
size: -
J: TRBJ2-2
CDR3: CASGLDRYTGELFF
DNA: TGTGCTAGTGGTTTGGACAGATACACCGGGGAGCTGTTTTTT